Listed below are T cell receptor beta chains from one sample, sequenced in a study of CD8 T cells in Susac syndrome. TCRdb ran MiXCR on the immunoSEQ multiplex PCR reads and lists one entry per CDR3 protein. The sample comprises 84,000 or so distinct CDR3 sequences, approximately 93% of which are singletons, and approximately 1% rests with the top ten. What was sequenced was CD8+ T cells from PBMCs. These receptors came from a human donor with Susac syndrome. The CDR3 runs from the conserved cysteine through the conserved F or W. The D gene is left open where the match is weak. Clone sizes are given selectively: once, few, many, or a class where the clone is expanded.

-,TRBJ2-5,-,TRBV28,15,TGTGCCAGCAGTCCGACCGGGACTTGGGGAGAGACCCAGTACTTC,CASSPTGTWGETQYF
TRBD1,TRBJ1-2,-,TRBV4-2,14,TGTGCCAGCAGCCAAGACTACGACAGGGACGGCTACACCTTC,CASSQDYDRDGYTF
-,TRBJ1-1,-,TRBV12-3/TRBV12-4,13,TGTGCCAGCAGTTATGGGCGAGACACTGAAGCTTTCTTT,CASSYGRDTEAFF
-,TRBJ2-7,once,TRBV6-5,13,TGTGCCAGCAGTTACGTGGGTACCCACGAGCAGTACTTC,CASSYVGTHEQYF
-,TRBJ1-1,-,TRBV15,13,TGTGCCACCAGGGAGCCGGAAAGGGGTGAAGCTTTCTTT,CATREPERGEAFF
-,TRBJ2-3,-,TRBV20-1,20,TGCAGTGCTCACCGGGACAGACGACTAGTTCTTAGTGGAAGCACAGATACGCAGTATTTT,CSAHRDRRLVLSGSTDTQYF
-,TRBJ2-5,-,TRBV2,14,TGTGCCAGCAGTGATTACGGGGCTCAAGAGACCCAGTACTTC,CASSDYGAQETQYF
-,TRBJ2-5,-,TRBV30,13,TGTGCCTGGAGTGTACAACTGTCGGAGACCCAGTACTTC,CAWSVQLSETQYF
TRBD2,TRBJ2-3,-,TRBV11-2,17,TGTGCCAGCAGCTCCCTGGTACTAGCGGGGTACACAGATACGCAGTATTTT,CASSSLVLAGYTDTQYF
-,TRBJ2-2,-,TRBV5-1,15,TGCGCCAGCAGTCACGGGGACCAGAACACCGGGGAGCTGTTTTTT,CASSHGDQNTGELFF
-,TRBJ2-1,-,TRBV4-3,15,TGCGCCAGCAGCCAAGGCTCGGGGGAGTCCAATGAGCAGTTCTTC,CASSQGSGESNEQFF
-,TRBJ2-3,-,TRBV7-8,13,TGTGCCAGCAGCTTAAACTTGGCAGATACGCAGTATTTT,CASSLNLADTQYF
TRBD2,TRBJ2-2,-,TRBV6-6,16,TGTGCCAGCGGGACTAGCGGGAGATTGCCCACCGGGGAGCTGTTTTTT,CASGTSGRLPTGELFF
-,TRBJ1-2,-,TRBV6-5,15,TGTGCCAGCAGTTCCCCAATCGAGGGGAACTATGGCTACACCTTC,CASSSPIEGNYGYTF
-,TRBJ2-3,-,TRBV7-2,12,TGTGCCAGCAGGGAAGGTGGAGATACGCAGTATTTT,CASREGGDTQYF
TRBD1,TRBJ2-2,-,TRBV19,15,TGTGCCAGTAGCTTGACAGGGCAGAACACCGGGGAGCTGTTTTTT,CASSLTGQNTGELFF
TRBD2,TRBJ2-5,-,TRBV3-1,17,TGTGCCAGCAGCCAAGGAAACGAGGGAGGGCCCCAAGAGACCCAGTACTTC,CASSQGNEGGPQETQYF
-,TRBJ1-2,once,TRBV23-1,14,TGCGCCAGCAGTCAATCGTTAGGTCCCCATGGCTACACCTTC,CASSQSLGPHGYTF
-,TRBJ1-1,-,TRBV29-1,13,TGCAGCGTGACGATTGCAGCAAACACTGAAGCTTTCTTT,CSVTIAANTEAFF
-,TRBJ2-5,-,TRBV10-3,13,TGTGCCATCAGTGAACAGGGCATGGAGACCCAGTACTTC,CAISEQGMETQYF
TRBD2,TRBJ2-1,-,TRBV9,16,TGTGCCAGCAGCGTATCTAGCCGGGGAGGGTCCAATGAGCAGTTCTTC,CASSVSSRGGSNEQFF
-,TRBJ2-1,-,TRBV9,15,TGTGCCAGCAGCGCGTTACTAGAATCCTACAATGAGCAGTTCTTC,CASSALLESYNEQFF
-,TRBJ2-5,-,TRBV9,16,TGTGCCAGCAGCACCTACGGGACTCACCAAAAAGAGACCCAGTACTTC,CASSTYGTHQKETQYF
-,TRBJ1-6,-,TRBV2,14,TGTGCCAGCAGTGTGGGGCAGAACAATTCACCCCTCCACTTT,CASSVGQNNSPLHF
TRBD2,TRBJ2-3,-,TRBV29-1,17,TGCAGCGTTGAAGGACTAGCGGGAGAGAGTGGTCCAGATACGCAGTATTTT,CSVEGLAGESGPDTQYF
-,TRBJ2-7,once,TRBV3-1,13,TGTGCCAGCAGTCTTACAATCTCCTACGAGCAGTACTTC,CASSLTISYEQYF
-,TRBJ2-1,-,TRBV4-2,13,TGTGCCAGCAGCCAGAGCTCCTACAATGAGCAGTTCTTC,CASSQSSYNEQFF
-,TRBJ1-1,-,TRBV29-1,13,TGCAGCGTTGGGGGTTTTGGGAACACTGAAGCTTTCTTT,CSVGGFGNTEAFF
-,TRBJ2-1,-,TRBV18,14,TGTGCCAGCTCACCTACGGAGTTAGGTAATGAGCAGTTCTTC,CASSPTELGNEQFF
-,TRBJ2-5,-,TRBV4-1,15,TGCGCCAGCAGCCAATCGTCGGGGCTTCAAGAGACCCAGTACTTC,CASSQSSGLQETQYF
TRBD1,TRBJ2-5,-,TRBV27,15,TGTGCCAGCAGAACCCTCCGGGACAGGGAAGAGACCCAGTACTTC,CASRTLRDREETQYF
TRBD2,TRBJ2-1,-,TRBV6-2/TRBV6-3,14,TGTGCCAGCAGATCACTACTAGCGAACAATGAGCAGTTCTTC,CASRSLLANNEQFF
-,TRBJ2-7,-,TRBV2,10,TGTGCCACCGGGAGATCCGAGCAGTACTTC,CATGRSEQYF
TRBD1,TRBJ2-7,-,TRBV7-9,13,TGTGCCAGCAGCGGACAGGGGAACTACGAGCAGTACTTC,CASSGQGNYEQYF
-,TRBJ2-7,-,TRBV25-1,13,TGTGCCAGCCGTCCCGGGACACCGTACGAGCAGTACTTC,CASRPGTPYEQYF
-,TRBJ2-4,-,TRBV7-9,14,TGTGCCAGCAGCTTGGAGAGCCTTAGAGGCATTCAGTACTTC,CASSLESLRGIQYF
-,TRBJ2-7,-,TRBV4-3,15,TGCGCCAGCAGCCAAGATTCGGAAGGGGACCTCGAGCAGTACTTC,CASSQDSEGDLEQYF
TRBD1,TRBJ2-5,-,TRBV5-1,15,TGCGCCAGCAGCCCTGGGACAGGGGGCTTGGAGACCCAGTACTTC,CASSPGTGGLETQYF
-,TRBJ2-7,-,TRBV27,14,TGTGCCAGCAGTTTTCAGGGCGGCTCCTACGAGCAGTACTTC,CASSFQGGSYEQYF
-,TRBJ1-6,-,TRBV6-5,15,TGTGCCAGCAGTTATCGGGCAGGAACTAATTCACCCCTCCACTTT,CASSYRAGTNSPLHF
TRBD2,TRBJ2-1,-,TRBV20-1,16,TGCAGTGCTAGTGGGGTAGCGGGAGGATCCTACAATGAGCAGTTCTTC,CSASGVAGGSYNEQFF
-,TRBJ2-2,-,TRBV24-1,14,TGTGCCACCAGTGTCGGGGGGCCCACCGGGGAGCTGTTTTTT,CATSVGGPTGELFF
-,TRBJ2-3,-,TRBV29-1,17,TGCAGCGTTGAAGAGGGGATGGGCGTTGAGGGGACAGATACGCAGTATTTT,CSVEEGMGVEGTDTQYF
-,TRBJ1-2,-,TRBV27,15,TGTGCCAGCAGTTTGGGAGGGGGGTCCCCCTATGGCTACACCTTC,CASSLGGGSPYGYTF
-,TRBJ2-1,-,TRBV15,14,TGTGCCACCAGCAGAGAGTGGGGATTGGATGAGCAGTTCTTC,CATSREWGLDEQFF
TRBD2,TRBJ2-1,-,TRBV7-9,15,TGTGCCAGCCAGCTGGGAGCGGGGGGATACAATGAGCAGTTCTTC,CASQLGAGGYNEQFF